The 14 T cell receptor beta chains below all came from one sample that was sequenced in a study of OX40 agonist ivuxolimab in advanced cancers. Data came from immunoSEQ multiplex PCR; TCRdb stores just in-frame clones and leaves some out. The sample consists of under 95,000 clones, roughly 90% of them appearing once. Material: CD4+ or CD8+ T cells sorted from blood, obtained in a trial of the OX40 agonist ivuxolimab. The receptors derive from an adult with an advanced solid tumor such as melanoma, head and neck, liver or kidney cancer.

The chain links TRBV11-2 to TRBJ2-3; D is unresolved. Germline loops: CDR1 SGHAT, CDR2 FQNNGV. This CDR3 region has 14 residues. V was shortened by 1 base and J by 0 bases, with 5 bases between the two germline ends. CDR3 coding DNA: TGTGCCAGCAGCTTAGGTCTGAGCACAGATACGCAGTATTTT. Protein: CASSLGLSTDTQYF.

V and J are TRBV27 and TRBJ2-1, with 10 bases that match TRBD2. J lost 5 bases, V lost 6 bases, and 7 bases had no gene match. The V gene's germline CDR1 is MNHEY and CDR2 SMNVEV (reference sequence). CDR3 length: 15 amino acids. The CDR3 protein is CASRNLLAGNNEQFF. In DNA form, the CDR3 reads TGTGCCAGCAGGAATTTACTAGCGGGGAACAATGAGCAGTTCTTC.

V gene TRBV2 combines with J gene TRBJ1-4; D ambiguous. The CDR3 sequence is 14 residues long. V lost 5 bases to trimming and J lost 7 bases, with 14 bases between them. The V gene's germline CDR1 is SNHLY and CDR2 FYNNEI. The CDR3 spells CASSRTTNVEKLFF. CDR3 nucleotides: TGTGCCAGCAGTAGGACGACTAACGTTGAAAAACTGTTTTTT.

The chain carries TRBV7-3 and TRBJ1-6; 8 bases line up with TRBD1. This CDR3 comprises 15 residues. Germline-derived CDR1 and CDR2 are SGHTA and FQGTGA. Trimming took 4 bases from V and 10 from J; bases not matched to a gene: 9. In DNA form, the CDR3 reads TGTGCCAGCAGCTCTACGGGACAGGCCAGGTCACCCCTCCACTTT. Translated, it gives CASSSTGQARSPLHF.

The V call is TRBV7-3, the J call TRBJ1-1; D gene uncertain. There are 16 residues in the CDR3. The V gene's germline CDR1 is SGHTA and CDR2 FQGTGA. V was pared by 2 bases and J by 1 base, with 14 bases between. The DNA for the CDR3 is TGTGCCAGCAGCTTAGGGCACCAACAGCCGAACACTGAAGCTTTCTTT. Translating gives CASSLGHQQPNTEAFF.

V is TRBV5-6 and J is TRBJ1-2; D uncertain. The CDR3 length is 12 residues. Germline assignment: CDR1 SGHDT and CDR2 YYEEEE. Between the trimmed V and J ends, which lost 6 bases and 4 bases, there was a span of 10 bases. In DNA form, the CDR3 reads TGTGCCAGCAAGAGGGCGGGCTATGGCTACACCTTC. It translates to CASKRAGYGYTF.

The rearrangement links TRBV19 to TRBJ2-3, with 10 bases lining up with TRBD2. There are 13 residues in the CDR3. CDR1 and CDR2 from the germline V gene are LNHDA and SQIVND (reference sequence). The J segment lost 6 bases and the V segment lost 7 bases, leaving 4 bases of the junction unmatched. This CDR3 reads CASIGTSDDTQYF. As DNA, the CDR3 is TGTGCCAGTATAGGGACTAGCGATGATACGCAGTATTTT.

This clone was detected only a few times. The V call is TRBV5-8, the J call TRBJ2-7, with TRBD2 matching 7 bases. The CDR3 runs 17 residues. The V and J ends lost 0 bases and 5 bases, in that order; junction bases with no gene match: 14. Per the germline V gene, CDR1 is SGHTS and CDR2 is YDEGEE. CDR3 amino acids: CASSLALGLQFGDEQYF. CDR3 coding DNA: TGTGCCAGCAGCTTGGCTTTGGGACTACAATTCGGAGACGAGCAGTACTTC.

The chain recombines TRBV7-2 with TRBJ2-2; 9 bases agree with TRBD1. The germline CDR1 and CDR2 sequences are SGHTA and FQGNSA. This CDR3 has 16 amino acids. V trimming: 0 bases; J trimming: 6 bases; junction bases outside the gene matches: 5. This CDR3 reads CASSLAPDRGAGELFF. CDR3 coding DNA: TGTGCCAGCAGCTTAGCTCCGGACAGGGGCGCCGGGGAGCTGTTTTTT.

V gene TRBV5-1 combines with J gene TRBJ2-1; 14 bases map to TRBD2. V shed 6 bases, J shed 6 bases, and the junction held 17 bases outside the gene matches. The CDR3 is 19 residues long. Germline V CDR1 and CDR2: SGHRS, YFSETQ. Here the CDR3 DNA reads TGCGCCAGCAAGGGCTCCGGACTAGCGGGAGGAGGAGCGGTCAATGAGCAGTTCTTC. As protein: CASKGSGLAGGGAVNEQFF.

The chain employs TRBV2 and TRBJ1-1; D is uncertain. V was shortened by 6 bases and J by 4 bases, with 12 bases between the two germline ends. CDR3 length: 13 residues. Germline values: CDR1 SNHLY, CDR2 FYNNEI. CDR3: CASSRLDTTEAFF. In nucleotides, the CDR3 is TGTGCCAGCAGCAGACTGGATACCACTGAAGCTTTCTTT.

The chain uses TRBV10-3 and TRBJ2-7; D remains ambiguous. The V and J ends lost 8 bases and 4 bases respectively, with 9 bases between them. The CDR3 consists of 11 residues. The germline gives CDR1 ENHRY, CDR2 SYGVKD. CDR3 sequence (DNA): TGTGCCATCGGTTCGGAGTACGAGCAGTACTTC. Protein: CAIGSEYEQYF.

This chain links TRBV28 with TRBJ1-2, with TRBD1 as a possible D gene (6 bases). Germline CDR1 reads MDHEN; CDR2 reads SYDVKM. CDR3 length: 13 residues. Trimming left V 6 bases short and J 4 bases short, with 12 bases between. The CDR3 spells CASRGGRVYGYTF. The CDR3 DNA reads TGTGCCAGCAGGGGGGGCAGAGTCTATGGCTACACCTTC.

The V gene is TRBV11-2, the J gene TRBJ2-5; 9 positions agree with TRBD2. The CDR3 consists of 16 residues. The germline CDR1 and CDR2 sequences are SGHAT and FQNNGV. V trimming: 1 base; J trimming: 5 bases; junction bases outside the gene matches: 8. CDR3 nucleotide sequence: TGTGCCAGCAGCTTAGGGCCAGCGGGAGGACGTGAGACCCAGTACTTC. As protein: CASSLGPAGGRETQYF. Full variable domain (missing parts from reference TRBV11-2 and TRBJ2-5): EAGVAQSPRYKIIEKRQSVAFWCNPISGHATLYWYQQILGQGPKLLIQFQNNGVVDDSQLPKDRFSAERLKGVDSTLKIQPAKLEDSAVYLCASSLGPAGGRETQYFGPGTRLLVL.